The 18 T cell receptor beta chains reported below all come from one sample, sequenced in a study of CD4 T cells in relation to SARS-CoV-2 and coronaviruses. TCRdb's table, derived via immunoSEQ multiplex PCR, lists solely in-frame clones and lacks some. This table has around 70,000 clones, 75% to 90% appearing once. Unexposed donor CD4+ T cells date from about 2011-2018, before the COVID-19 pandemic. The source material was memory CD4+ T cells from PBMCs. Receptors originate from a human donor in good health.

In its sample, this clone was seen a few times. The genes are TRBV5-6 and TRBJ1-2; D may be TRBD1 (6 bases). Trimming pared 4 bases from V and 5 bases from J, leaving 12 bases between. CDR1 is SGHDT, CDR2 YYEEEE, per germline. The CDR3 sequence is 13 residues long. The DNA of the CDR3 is TGTGCCAGCAGCACATACAGGGTGTATGGCTACACCTTC. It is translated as CASSTYRVYGYTF.

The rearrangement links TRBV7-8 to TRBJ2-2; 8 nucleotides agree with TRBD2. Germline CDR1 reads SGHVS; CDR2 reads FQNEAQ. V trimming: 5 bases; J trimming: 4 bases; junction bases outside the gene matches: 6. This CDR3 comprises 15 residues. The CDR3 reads CASSRGGIGTGELFF. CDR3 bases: TGTGCCAGCAGCCGGGGGGGTATCGGCACCGGGGAGCTGTTTTTT. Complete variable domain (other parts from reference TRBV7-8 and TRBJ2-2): GAGVSQSPRYKVAKRGQDVALRCDPISGHVSLFWYQQALGQGPEFLTYFQNEAQLDKSGLPSDRFFAERPEGSVSTLKIQRTQQEDSAVYLCASSRGGIGTGELFFGEGSRLTVL.

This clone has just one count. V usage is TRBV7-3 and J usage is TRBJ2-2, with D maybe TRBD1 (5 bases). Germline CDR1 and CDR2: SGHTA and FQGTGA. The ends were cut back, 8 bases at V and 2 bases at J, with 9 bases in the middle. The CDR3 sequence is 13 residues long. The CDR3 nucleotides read TGTGCCAGCGGCCAGGGTAACACCGGGGAGCTGTTTTTT. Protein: CASGQGNTGELFF.

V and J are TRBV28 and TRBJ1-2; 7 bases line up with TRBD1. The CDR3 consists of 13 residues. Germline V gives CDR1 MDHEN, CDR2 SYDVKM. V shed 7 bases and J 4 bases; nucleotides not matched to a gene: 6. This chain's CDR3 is CASKKAGGYGYTF. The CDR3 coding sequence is TGTGCCAGCAAAAAAGCAGGGGGCTATGGCTACACCTTC.

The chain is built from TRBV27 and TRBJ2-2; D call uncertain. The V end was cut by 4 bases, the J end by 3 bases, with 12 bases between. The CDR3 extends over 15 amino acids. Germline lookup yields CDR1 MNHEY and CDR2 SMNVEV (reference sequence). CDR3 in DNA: TGTGCCAGCAGTTACCACCGGGCCTACACCGGGGAGCTGTTTTTT. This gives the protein CASSYHRAYTGELFF.

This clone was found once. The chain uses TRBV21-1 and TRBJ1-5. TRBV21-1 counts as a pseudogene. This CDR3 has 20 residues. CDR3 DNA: TGTGCCAGCAGCAAAACCTCGGGCAGGGAAGTTGAAGCGGGCAATCAGCCCCAGCATTTT. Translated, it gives CASSKTSGREVEAGNQPQHF.

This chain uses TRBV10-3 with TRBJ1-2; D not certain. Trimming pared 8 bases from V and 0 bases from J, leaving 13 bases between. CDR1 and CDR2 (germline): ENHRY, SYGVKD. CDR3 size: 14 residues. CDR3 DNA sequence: TGTGCCATCTCCCAGACTGTAGCTAACTATGGCTACACCTTC. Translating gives CAISQTVANYGYTF.

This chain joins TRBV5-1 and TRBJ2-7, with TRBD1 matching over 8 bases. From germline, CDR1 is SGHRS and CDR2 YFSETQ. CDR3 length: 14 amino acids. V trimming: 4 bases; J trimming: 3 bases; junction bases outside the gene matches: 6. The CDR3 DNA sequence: TGCGCCAGCAGCCTTGGACAGGGCCACTACGAGCAGTACTTC. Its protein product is CASSLGQGHYEQYF. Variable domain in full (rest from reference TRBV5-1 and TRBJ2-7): KAGVTQTPRYLIKTRGQQVTLSCSPISGHRSVSWYQQTPGQGLQFLFEYFSETQRNKGNFPGRFSGRQFSNSRSEMNVSTLELGDSALYLCASSLGQGHYEQYFGPGTRLTVT.

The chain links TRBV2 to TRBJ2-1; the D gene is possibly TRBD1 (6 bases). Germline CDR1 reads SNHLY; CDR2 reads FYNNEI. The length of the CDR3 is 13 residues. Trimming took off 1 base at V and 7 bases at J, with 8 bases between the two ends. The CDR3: CASSEGGHNEQFF. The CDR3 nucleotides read TGTGCCAGCAGTGAAGGGGGGCATAATGAGCAGTTCTTC.

CDR3 coding DNA: TGTGCCAGCAGCTTGCCCGGGATGGGGGAGCAGTTCTTC. It encodes CASSLPGMGEQFF. The genes are TRBV5-4 and TRBJ2-1; perhaps TRBD2 as D (5 bases). The CDR3 length is 13 residues. Trimming shortened V by 1 base and J by 10 bases, and 12 bases separated the two germline ends. CDR1 and CDR2 from the germline V gene are SGHNT and YYREEE (reference sequence).

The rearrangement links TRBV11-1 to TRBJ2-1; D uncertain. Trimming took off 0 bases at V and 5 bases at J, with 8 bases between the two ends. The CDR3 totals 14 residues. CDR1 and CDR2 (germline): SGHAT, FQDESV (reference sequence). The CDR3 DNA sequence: TGTGCCAGCAGCTTAGCGTTAACAGACAATGAGCAGTTCTTC. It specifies CASSLALTDNEQFF.

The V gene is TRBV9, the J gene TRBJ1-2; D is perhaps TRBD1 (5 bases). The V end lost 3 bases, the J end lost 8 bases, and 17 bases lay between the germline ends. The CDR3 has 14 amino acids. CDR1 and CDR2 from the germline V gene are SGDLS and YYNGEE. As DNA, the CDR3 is TGTGCCAGCAGCGAAGTGGGGGGGTCAGGGGGCTACACCTTC. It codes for CASSEVGGSGGYTF.

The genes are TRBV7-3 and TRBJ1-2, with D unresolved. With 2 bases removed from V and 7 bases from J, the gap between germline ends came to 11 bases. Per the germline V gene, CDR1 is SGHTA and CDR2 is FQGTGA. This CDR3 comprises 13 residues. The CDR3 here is CASSLVTGSGYTF. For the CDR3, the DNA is TGTGCCAGCAGCTTAGTAACGGGTTCTGGCTACACCTTC.

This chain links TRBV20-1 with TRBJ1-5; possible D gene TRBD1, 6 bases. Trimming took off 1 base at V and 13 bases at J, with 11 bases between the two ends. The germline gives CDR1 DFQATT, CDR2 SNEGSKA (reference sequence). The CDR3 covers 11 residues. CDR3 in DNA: TGCAGTGCTAGAGTATTTGACAGGCAGCATTTT. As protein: CSARVFDRQHF.

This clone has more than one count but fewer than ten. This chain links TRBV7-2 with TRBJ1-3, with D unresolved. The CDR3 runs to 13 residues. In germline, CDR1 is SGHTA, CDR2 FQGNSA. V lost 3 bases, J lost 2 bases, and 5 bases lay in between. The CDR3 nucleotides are TGTGCCAGCAGCTTCCATACTGGAAACACCATATATTTT. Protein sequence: CASSFHTGNTIYF.

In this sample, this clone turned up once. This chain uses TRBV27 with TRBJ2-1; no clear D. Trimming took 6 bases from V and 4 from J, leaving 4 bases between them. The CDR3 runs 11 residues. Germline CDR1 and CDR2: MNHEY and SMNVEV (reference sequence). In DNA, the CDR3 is TGTGCCAGCAGCCCATACAATGAGCAGTTCTTC. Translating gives CASSPYNEQFF.

CDR3 loop: CASSLTGGWAGELFF. The CDR3 coding sequence is TGCGCCAGCAGCTTGACGGGAGGCTGGGCCGGGGAGCTGTTTTTT. The gene calls are TRBV5-1 and TRBJ2-2; 7 nucleotides line up with TRBD2. Germline V gene lookup returns CDR1 SGHRS and CDR2 YFSETQ. The CDR3 is 15 amino acids. Trimming removed 1 base from V and 6 bases from J; junction bases left unmatched: 6.

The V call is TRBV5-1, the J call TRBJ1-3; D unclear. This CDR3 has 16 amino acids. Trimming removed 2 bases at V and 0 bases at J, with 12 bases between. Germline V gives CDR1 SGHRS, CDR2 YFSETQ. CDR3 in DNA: TGCGCCAGCAGCTTCGATGGGCCGAACTCTGGAAACACCATATATTTT. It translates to CASSFDGPNSGNTIYF.